This T cell receptor beta chain derives from a study of response to subunit inactivated influenza vaccine. A few counts support this clonotype. Its antigen is unknown. TCRdb reprocessed the RT-PCR reads with MiXCR, giving one entry per CDR3 protein. The table lists about 500,000 distinct CDR3 sequences, more than 15% of them singletons. The study, taken as a whole, reports: Each seasonal flu vaccination may recruit only limited new T cells, authors suggested.

This CDR3 spans 12 amino acids. Trimming stripped 2 bases from V and 5 bases from J, with 6 bases between. Germline CDR1 and CDR2: MGHRA and YSYEKL. Source: CD4+ T cells sorted from PBMCs, taken approximately 25 months after vaccination. This chain connects TRBV4-1 to TRBJ1-2, with D uncertain. This clonotype originated in a man aged 50 to 69 who received an inactivated influenza vaccine. CDR3 nucleotides: TGCGCCAGCAGCCAACCTGATTATGGCTACACCTTC. Amino acid sequence: CASSQPDYGYTF.